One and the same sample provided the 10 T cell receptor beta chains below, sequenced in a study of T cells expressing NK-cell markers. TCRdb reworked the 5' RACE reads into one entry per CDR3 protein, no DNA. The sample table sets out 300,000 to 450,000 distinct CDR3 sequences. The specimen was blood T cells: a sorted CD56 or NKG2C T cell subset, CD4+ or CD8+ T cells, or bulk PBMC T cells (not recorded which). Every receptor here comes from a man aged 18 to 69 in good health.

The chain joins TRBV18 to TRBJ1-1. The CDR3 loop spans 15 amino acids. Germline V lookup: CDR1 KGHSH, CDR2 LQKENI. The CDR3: CASSPPGRLNTEAFF.

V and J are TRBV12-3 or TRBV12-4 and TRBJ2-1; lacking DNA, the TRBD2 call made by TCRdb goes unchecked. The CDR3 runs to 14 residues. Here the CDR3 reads CASSGLAGYNEQFF.

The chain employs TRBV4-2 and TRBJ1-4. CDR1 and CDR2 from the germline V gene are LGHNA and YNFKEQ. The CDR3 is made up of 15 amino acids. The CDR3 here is CASSQDLGRSEKLFF.

The CDR3 here is CASSQELAGTGELFF. V usage is TRBV4-1 and J usage is TRBJ2-2; no DNA is available, so the TRBD1 call from TCRdb remains unchecked. Germline V CDR1 and CDR2: MGHRA, YSYEKL. There are 15 residues in the CDR3.

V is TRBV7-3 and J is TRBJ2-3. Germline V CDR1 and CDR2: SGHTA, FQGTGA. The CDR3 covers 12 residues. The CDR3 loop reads CASSHGTDTQYF.

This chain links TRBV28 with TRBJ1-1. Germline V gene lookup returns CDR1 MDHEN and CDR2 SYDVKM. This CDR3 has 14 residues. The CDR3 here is CASNYRGGNTEAFF.

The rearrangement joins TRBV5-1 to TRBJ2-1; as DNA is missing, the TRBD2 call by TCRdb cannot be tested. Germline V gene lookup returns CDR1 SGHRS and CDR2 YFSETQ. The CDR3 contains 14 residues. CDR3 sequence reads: CASTLMGGSHEQFF.

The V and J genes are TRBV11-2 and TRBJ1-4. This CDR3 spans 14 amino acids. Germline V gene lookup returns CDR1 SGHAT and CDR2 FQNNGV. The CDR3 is CASSLDRAREKLFF.

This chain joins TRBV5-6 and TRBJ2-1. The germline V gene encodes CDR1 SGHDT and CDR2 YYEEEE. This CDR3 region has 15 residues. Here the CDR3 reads CASSWGAHRDNEQFF.

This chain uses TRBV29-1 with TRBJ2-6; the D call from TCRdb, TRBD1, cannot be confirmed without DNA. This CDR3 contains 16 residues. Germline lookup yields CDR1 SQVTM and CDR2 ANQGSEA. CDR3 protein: CSALVGGLSGANVLTF.